The 22 T cell receptor beta chains below all came from one sample that was sequenced in a study of prognosis after radiotherapy for stage I lung cancer. The genomic DNA TCR beta CDR3 region underwent two rounds of multiplex PCR. First-round PCR employed TRBV- and TRBJ-specific primers for each gene. TCRdb processed the multiplex PCR reads anew with MiXCR; each CDR3 protein has one entry. The data hold fewer than 40,000 distinct CDR3 sequences, with approximately 36% observed a single time. Sequenced material: PBMCs, taken before or after stereotactic body radiation therapy (not recorded which). The receptors come from a donor aged 50 or older with non-small cell lung cancer.

Note on this clonotype: A far bigger clonotype differs at one base, so this is likely a read error. CDR3 DNA sequence: TGTGCCAGCAGCTTATGTGGCAATGAGCAGTTCTTC. Its translation: CASSLCGNEQFF. This rearrangement joins TRBV7-9 to TRBJ2-1, with D unresolved. Germline loops: CDR1 SEHNR, CDR2 FQNEAQ (reference sequence). The CDR3 consists of 12 residues. Between the trimmed V and J ends, which lost 2 bases and 6 bases, there was a span of 5 bases.

There are many counts of this clonotype. The rearrangement joins TRBV28 to TRBJ2-5, with D uncertain. Germline CDR1 reads MDHEN; CDR2 reads SYDVKM. V lost 6 bases, J lost 7 bases, and 18 bases lay in between. CDR3 length equals 14 residues. The CDR3: CASSSPTYPGTQYF. In DNA form, the CDR3 reads TGTGCCAGCAGCTCTCCGACTTACCCAGGGACCCAGTACTTC. Together with reference TRBV28 and TRBJ2-5, the CDR3 gives the full variable domain: DVKVTQSSRYLVKRTGEKVFLECVQDMDHENMFWYRQDPGLGLRLIYFSYDVKMKEKGDIPEGYSVSREKKERFSLILESASTNQTSMYLCASSSPTYPGTQYFGPGTRLLVL.

Worth noting for this clonotype: Only one base separates this from a far larger clonotype, so it likely reflects a read error. The conserved phenylalanine or tryptophan is not found at the CDR3 terminus, so this likely reflects a read error. The chain joins TRBV24-1 to TRBJ2-5; D is perhaps TRBD2 (6 bases). With the DNA end fitting TRBJ2-1 better, the J assignment may be wrong. Germline-derived CDR1 and CDR2 are KGHDR and SFDVKD. The CDR3 has 12 residues. DNA for the CDR3: TGTGCCACCTCCCTGGGGGGCAATGAGCAGTTCTTA. It is translated as CATSLGGNEQFL.

This clonotype was observed at least ten times. This chain joins TRBV5-6 and TRBJ1-6; 7 nucleotides align to TRBD1. The V and J ends lost 2 bases and 9 bases, in that order; junction bases with no gene match: 8. CDR1 and CDR2 (germline): SGHDT, YYEEEE. The CDR3 runs 15 residues. CDR3 sequence reads: CASSLTDREGSPLHF. CDR3 coding DNA: TGTGCCAGCAGCTTAACCGACAGGGAAGGTTCACCCCTCCACTTT.

This clonotype has at least ten counts. This chain links TRBV6-1 with TRBJ2-3; the D gene could be TRBD1 or TRBD2 (5 bases each). Trimming shortened V by 6 bases and J by 4 bases, and 14 bases separated the two germline ends. CDR3 length equals 14 residues. Germline-derived CDR1 and CDR2 are MNHNS and SASEGT. CDR3 coding DNA: TGTGCCAGCAGACCCGGGACCCTCGCAGATACGCAGTATTTT. It codes for CASRPGTLADTQYF.

This clonotype was detected many times. V and J are TRBV6-8 and TRBJ2-7; 7 bases agree with TRBD1. With 7 bases clipped from V and 3 bases from J, the junction kept 9 bases outside the gene matches. This CDR3 is 14 amino acids long. Germline V gene sequence: CDR1 MNHGY, CDR2 SAAAGT. The CDR3 is CASIRNRGIYEQYF. The CDR3 DNA reads as TGTGCCAGCATTCGGAACAGGGGAATCTACGAGCAGTACTTC.

In regard to this clonotype: A much larger clone differs from this one at a single base, so this may be a read error. Without the conserved terminal phenylalanine or tryptophan, this CDR3 likely stems from a read error. The rearrangement joins TRBV24-1 to TRBJ2-1; D perhaps matches TRBD1 (5 bases). CDR3 length equals 14 residues. V lost 3 bases, J lost 8 bases, and 13 bases lay in between. Germline CDR1 KGHDR, CDR2 SFDVKD. CDR3 nucleotides: TGTGCCACCAGTGATCGCAGGGAAGTCGATGAGCAGTTCCTC. Protein: CATSDRREVDEQFL.

In this sample, this clonotype turned up many times. The rearrangement joins TRBV5-1 to TRBJ2-7; possibly TRBD2 for D (7 bases). Germline CDR1 reads SGHRS; CDR2 reads YFSETQ. Trimming removed 0 bases from V and 5 bases from J, with 15 bases in between. The CDR3 contains 15 residues. CDR3 nucleotides: TGCGCCAGCAGCTTGGTCGGGGGGCCGGTGAACGAGCAGTACTTC. Translated, it gives CASSLVGGPVNEQYF.

Ten or more counts support this clonotype. The chain links TRBV3-1 to TRBJ1-1; D might be TRBD1 (6 bases). Germline CDR1 LGHDT, CDR2 YNNKEL (reference sequence). This CDR3 region has 14 residues. Between the trimmed V and J ends, which lost 4 bases and 2 bases, there was a span of 11 bases. The CDR3 sequence is CASSRGTSNTEAFF. CDR3 DNA: TGTGCCAGCAGCCGAGGGACAAGCAACACTGAAGCTTTCTTT. Complete variable domain (other parts from reference TRBV3-1 and TRBJ1-1): DTAVSQTPKYLVTQMGNDKSIKCEQNLGHDTMYWYKQDSKKFLKIMFSYNNKELIINETVPNRFSPKSPDKAHLNLHINSLELGDSAVYFCASSRGTSNTEAFFGQGTRLTVV.

This clonotype was detected ten times or more. V is TRBV5-1 and J is TRBJ2-7; D unresolved. The CDR3 loop spans 14 amino acids. The V gene's germline CDR1 is SGHRS and CDR2 YFSETQ. Trimming shortened V by 0 bases and J by 6 bases, and 13 bases separated the two germline ends. The CDR3 reads CASSLAGFRAEQYF. The CDR3 region has the DNA TGCGCCAGCAGCTTGGCGGGTTTTAGGGCCGAGCAGTACTTC. The entire variable domain, with the rest obtained from reference TRBV5-1 and TRBJ2-7, is as follows: KAGVTQTPRYLIKTRGQQVTLSCSPISGHRSVSWYQQTPGQGLQFLFEYFSETQRNKGNFPGRFSGRQFSNSRSEMNVSTLELGDSALYLCASSLAGFRAEQYFGPGTRLTVT.

This clonotype was found many times. This chain connects TRBV18 to TRBJ2-7; 14 bases agree with TRBD2. The trim removed 6 bases at V and 2 bases at J, leaving 3 bases unmatched. This CDR3 spans 15 amino acids. Germline V gene data show CDR1 as KGHSH and CDR2 as LQKENI. The CDR3 bases are TGTGCCAGCTCTCGGACTAGCGGGAGGACCTACGAGCAGTACTTC. Translation: CASSRTSGRTYEQYF.

This clonotype occurred many times. The rearrangement uses TRBV20-1 and TRBJ2-5; TRBD1 is a possible D gene (6 bases). Trimming cost V 5 bases and J 5 bases, with 15 bases left between them. The length of the CDR3 is 13 residues. Looked up from germline, CDR1 is DFQATT and CDR2 is SNEGSKA (reference sequence). CDR3 nucleotides: TGCAGTGCTTACAGGGATTCGGGGGAGACCCAGTACTTC. It is translated as CSAYRDSGETQYF.

Many counts were recorded for this clonotype. The chain recombines TRBV27 with TRBJ2-7, with 9 bases that match TRBD1. Germline trimming cut 5 bases from V and 5 bases from J; bases unmatched to any gene: 13. The CDR3 spans 16 residues. Germline V gene sequence: CDR1 MNHEY, CDR2 SMNVEV (reference sequence). CDR3 coding DNA: TGTGCCAGCAGTCTATTCCCCCCGGGACAGGGAGACGAGCAGTACTTC. Encoded protein: CASSLFPPGQGDEQYF.

This clonotype was observed many times. The V and J genes are TRBV19 and TRBJ2-5; D possibly corresponds to TRBD2 (5 bases). The germline V and J ends were trimmed by 3 bases and 4 bases, with 9 bases remaining between them. The CDR3 sequence is 13 residues long. In germline, CDR1 is LNHDA, CDR2 SQIVND (reference sequence). For the CDR3, the DNA is TGTGCCAGTAGTATGGGTGGGAGAGAGACCCAGTACTTC. Translation gives CASSMGGRETQYF. Using reference TRBV19 and TRBJ2-5 for the parts outside the CDR3, the full variable domain is DGGITQSPKYLFRKEGQNVTLSCEQNLNHDAMYWYRQDPGQGLRLIYYSQIVNDFQKGDIAEGYSVSREKKESFPLTVTSAQKNPTAFYLCASSMGGRETQYFGPGTRLLVL.

This clonotype came up many times. This chain joins TRBV12-5 and TRBJ2-5; D gene ambiguous. The V gene lost 3 bases and the J gene lost 11 bases, with 10 bases spanning the gap. CDR1 LGHNT and CDR2 FRNRAP come from the germline V gene. The CDR3 is made up of 11 amino acids. The CDR3 spells CASGLPPTQYF. As DNA, the CDR3 is TGTGCTAGTGGTTTACCCCCTACTCAGTACTTC.

Concerning this clonotype itself: This likely stems from a read error, as it lies one base from a far larger clone. This chain connects TRBV6-4 to TRBJ2-7, with 10 nucleotides matching TRBD1. Germline V lookup: CDR1 MRHNA, CDR2 SNTAGT. There are 16 residues in the CDR3. The CDR3 loop reads CSSSDPGQGTSYEQYF. CDR3 nucleotide sequence: TGTTCCAGCAGTGACCCGGGACAGGGGACCTCCTACGAGCAGTACTTC.

This clonotype was seen repeatedly, ten times or more. The rearrangement links TRBV13 to TRBJ2-2, with TRBD1 matching 7 bases. Germline V gene sequence: CDR1 PRHDT, CDR2 FYEKMQ (reference sequence). The trim removed 7 bases at V and 3 bases at J, leaving 17 bases unmatched. The CDR3 extends over 18 amino acids. The CDR3 sequence is CASTVINWGQGDTGELFF. CDR3 coding DNA: TGTGCCAGCACCGTAATCAACTGGGGGCAGGGGGACACCGGGGAGCTGTTTTTT.

The chain has TRBV11-3 and TRBJ2-7, with a tentative D call TRBD2 (6 bases). Trimming took 6 bases from V and 4 from J, leaving 19 bases between them. Germline assignment: CDR1 SGHNT and CDR2 YENEEA. The CDR3 length is 15 residues. The CDR3 loop reads CASSLRDSSFYEQYF. The CDR3 nucleotides read TGTGCCAGCAGTCTCCGGGACTCCTCTTTTTACGAGCAGTACTTC. The full variable domain, rest sourced from reference TRBV11-3 and TRBJ2-7, is EAGVVQSPRYKIIEKKQPVAFWCNPISGHNTLYWYLQNLGQGPELLIRYENEEAVDDSQLPKDRFSAERLKGVDSTLKIQPAELGDSAVYLCASSLRDSSFYEQYFGPGTRLTVT.

Many counts were recorded for this clonotype. This rearrangement joins TRBV9 to TRBJ2-2; a possible D gene is TRBD1 (6 bases). The CDR3 is 15 amino acids. V dropped 0 bases and J dropped 4 bases, with 10 bases sitting between them. The germline gives CDR1 SGDLS, CDR2 YYNGEE. The CDR3 DNA sequence: TGTGCCAGCAGCGTAGGGGCAGGGGTCACCGGGGAGCTGTTTTTT. It translates to CASSVGAGVTGELFF. Supplemented by reference TRBV9 and TRBJ2-2, the full variable domain reads DSGVTQTPKHLITATGQRVTLRCSPRSGDLSVYWYQQSLDQGLQFLIQYYNGEERAKGNILERFSAQQFPDLHSELNLSSLELGDSALYFCASSVGAGVTGELFFGEGSRLTVL.

This clonotype was seen only once. The chain links TRBV5-1 to TRBJ2-3, with a possible D match to TRBD1 (6 bases). The CDR3 is made up of 15 amino acids. The germline gives CDR1 SGHRS, CDR2 YFSETQ. Between the trimmed V and J ends, which lost 2 bases and 1 base, there was a span of 11 bases. CDR3 residues: CASSLRPGGTDTQYF. For the CDR3, the DNA is TGCGCCAGCAGCTTACGGCCAGGGGGCACAGATACGCAGTATTTT.

This clonotype was observed many times. This chain uses TRBV5-1 with TRBJ2-3; 14 nucleotides agree with TRBD2. The CDR3 sequence is 19 residues long. CDR1 and CDR2 (germline): SGHRS, YFSETQ. Unmatched junction bases numbered 11, after V lost 4 bases and J lost 1 base. In nucleotides, the CDR3 is TGCGCCAGCAGCCAACAGGGACTAGCGGGGGCCGCCGGCACAGATACGCAGTATTTT. This codes for CASSQQGLAGAAGTDTQYF. Combining the CDR3 with reference TRBV5-1 and TRBJ2-3 gives the whole variable domain KAGVTQTPRYLIKTRGQQVTLSCSPISGHRSVSWYQQTPGQGLQFLFEYFSETQRNKGNFPGRFSGRQFSNSRSEMNVSTLELGDSALYLCASSQQGLAGAAGTDTQYFGPGTRLTVL.

This sequence joins TRBV27 and TRBJ2-7, with 10 bases lining up with TRBD1. V shed 4 bases, J shed 1 base, and the junction held 4 bases outside the gene matches. Germline CDR1 is MNHEY and CDR2 is SMNVEV (reference sequence). The CDR3 sequence is 15 residues long. This CDR3 is CASSSQGQGSYEQYF. CDR3 DNA sequence: TGTGCCAGCAGTTCACAGGGACAGGGGTCCTACGAGCAGTACTTC.